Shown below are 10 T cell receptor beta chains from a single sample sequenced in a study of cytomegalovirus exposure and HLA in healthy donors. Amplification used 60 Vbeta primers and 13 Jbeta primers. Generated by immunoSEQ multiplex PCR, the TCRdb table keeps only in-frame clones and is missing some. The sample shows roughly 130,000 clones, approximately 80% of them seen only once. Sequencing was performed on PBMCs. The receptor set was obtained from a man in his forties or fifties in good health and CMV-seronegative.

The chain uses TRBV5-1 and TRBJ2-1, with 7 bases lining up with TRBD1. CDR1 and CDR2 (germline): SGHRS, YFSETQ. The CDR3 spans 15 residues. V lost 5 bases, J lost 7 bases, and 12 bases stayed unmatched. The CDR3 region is CASSSRVGGLNEQFF. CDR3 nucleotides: TGCGCCAGCAGTTCTCGGGTAGGGGGCTTGAATGAGCAGTTCTTC. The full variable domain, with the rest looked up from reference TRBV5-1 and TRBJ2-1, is KAGVTQTPRYLIKTRGQQVTLSCSPISGHRSVSWYQQTPGQGLQFLFEYFSETQRNKGNFPGRFSGRQFSNSRSEMNVSTLELGDSALYLCASSSRVGGLNEQFFGPGTRLTVL.

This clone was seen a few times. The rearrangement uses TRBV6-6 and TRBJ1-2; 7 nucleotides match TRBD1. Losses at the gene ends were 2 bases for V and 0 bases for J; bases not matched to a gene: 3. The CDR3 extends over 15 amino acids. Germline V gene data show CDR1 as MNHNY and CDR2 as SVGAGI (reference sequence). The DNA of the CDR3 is TGTGCCAGCAGTTACCAGGGACAGTCTAACTATGGCTACACCTTC. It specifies CASSYQGQSNYGYTF.

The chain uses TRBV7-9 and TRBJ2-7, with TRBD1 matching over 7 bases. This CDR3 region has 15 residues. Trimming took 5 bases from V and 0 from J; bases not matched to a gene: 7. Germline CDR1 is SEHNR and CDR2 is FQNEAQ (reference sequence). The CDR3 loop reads CASSLRDSRSYEQYF. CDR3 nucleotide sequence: TGTGCCAGCAGCCTCCGGGACAGTCGCTCCTACGAGCAGTACTTC.

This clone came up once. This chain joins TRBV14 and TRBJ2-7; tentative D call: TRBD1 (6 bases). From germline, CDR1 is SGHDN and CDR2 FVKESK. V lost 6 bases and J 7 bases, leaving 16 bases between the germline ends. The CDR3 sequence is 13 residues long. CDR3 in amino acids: CASRRQGPGEQYF. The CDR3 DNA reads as TGTGCCAGCAGGCGTCAGGGGCCGGGGGAGCAGTACTTC.

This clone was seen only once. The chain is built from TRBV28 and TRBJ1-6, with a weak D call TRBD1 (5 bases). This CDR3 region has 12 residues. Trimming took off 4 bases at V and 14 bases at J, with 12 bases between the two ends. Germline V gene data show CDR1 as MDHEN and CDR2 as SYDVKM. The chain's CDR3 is CASSSRQGSLHF. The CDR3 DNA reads TGTGCCAGCAGTTCCCGTCAGGGCTCCCTCCACTTT.

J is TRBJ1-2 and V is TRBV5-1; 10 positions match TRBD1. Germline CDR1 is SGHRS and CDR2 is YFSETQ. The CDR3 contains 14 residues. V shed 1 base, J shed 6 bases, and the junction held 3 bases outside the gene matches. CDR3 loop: CASSLLGTGDGYTF. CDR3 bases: TGCGCCAGCAGCTTGTTGGGGACAGGGGATGGCTACACCTTC.

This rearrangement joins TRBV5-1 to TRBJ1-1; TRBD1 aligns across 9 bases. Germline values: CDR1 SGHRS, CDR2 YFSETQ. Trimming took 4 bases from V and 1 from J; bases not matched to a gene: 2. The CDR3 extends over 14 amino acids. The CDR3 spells CASSPTGGNTEAFF. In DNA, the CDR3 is TGCGCCAGCAGCCCGACAGGGGGGAACACTGAAGCTTTCTTT.

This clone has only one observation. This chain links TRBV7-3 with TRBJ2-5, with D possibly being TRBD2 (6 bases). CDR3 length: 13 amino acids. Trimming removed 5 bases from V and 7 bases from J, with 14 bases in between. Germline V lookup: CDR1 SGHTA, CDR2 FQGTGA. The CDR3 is CASSTGTVGTQYF. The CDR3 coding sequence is TGTGCCAGCAGCACCGGGACTGTCGGGACCCAGTACTTC.

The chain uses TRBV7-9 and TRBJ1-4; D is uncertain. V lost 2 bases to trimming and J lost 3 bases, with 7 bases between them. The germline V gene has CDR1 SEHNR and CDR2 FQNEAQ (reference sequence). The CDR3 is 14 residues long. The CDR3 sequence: CASSLTEANEKLFF. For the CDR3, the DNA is TGTGCCAGCAGCTTAACCGAGGCTAATGAAAAACTGTTTTTT.

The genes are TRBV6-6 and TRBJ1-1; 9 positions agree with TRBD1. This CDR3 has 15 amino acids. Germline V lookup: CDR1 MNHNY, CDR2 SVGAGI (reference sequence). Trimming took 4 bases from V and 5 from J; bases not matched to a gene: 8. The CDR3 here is CASSSGTGWSTEAFF. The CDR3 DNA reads TGTGCCAGCAGTTCCGGGACAGGGTGGAGTACTGAAGCTTTCTTT.